These T cell receptor beta chains were read from a single sample in a study of T-cell memory formation after mild COVID-19. TCRdb reanalysed the 5' RACE reads using MiXCR and keeps one entry per CDR3 protein. The sample has approximately 210,000 distinct CDR3 sequences; around 18% are singletons. The sequenced sample was PBMCs or a T cell subset sorted from them (not recorded which). These receptors all stem from an adult woman who had mild COVID-19 (a few samples of this study predate the infection). Cell type and time point are not known. The CDR3 runs from the conserved cysteine through the conserved F or W. D genes are given only for firm matches. Size values are once, few and many counts, or a class for expanded clones, and some rows have none.

CDR3nt,CDR3aa,abundance,len,v_gene,d_gene,j_gene
TGTGCCAGCAGCTTAGGGGTGGGGGCTTATGGCTACACCTTC,CASSLGVGAYGYTF,few,14,TRBV7-8,-,TRBJ1-2
TGTGCCAGCAGCCCTATAGGCAGGGGGTTGGACTATGGCTACACCTTC,CASSPIGRGLDYGYTF,-,16,TRBV7-9,TRBD1,TRBJ1-2
TGTGCCAGCAGCTTAGCGATTCGGGGAGATACGCAGTATTTT,CASSLAIRGDTQYF,-,14,TRBV7-2,-,TRBJ2-3
TGTGCCAGCTCACCATCGGACAGGTCAAATTCACCCCTCCACTTT,CASSPSDRSNSPLHF,-,15,TRBV18,TRBD1,TRBJ1-6
TGTGCCAGCAGTTCCGGACGGCAACAAGAGACCCAGTACTTC,CASSSGRQQETQYF,few,14,TRBV12-3/TRBV12-4,-,TRBJ2-5
TGTGCCAGCAGTTTACTTCGACGAACCTCTAGCACAGATACGCAGTATTTT,CASSLLRRTSSTDTQYF,-,17,TRBV27,-,TRBJ2-3
TGCGCCAGCAGGAGGGGCCCTAATGAAAAACTGTTTTTT,CASRRGPNEKLFF,-,13,TRBV4-1,-,TRBJ1-4
TGTGCCACCAGTGATTCTGTGGGACTCCAGGGGGCTTTCTTT,CATSDSVGLQGAFF,-,14,TRBV24-1,-,TRBJ1-1
TGCAGTGCTAAAGTAAGACTAGCGGCTGCCAATGAGCAGTTCTTC,CSAKVRLAAANEQFF,-,15,TRBV20-1,TRBD2,TRBJ2-1
TGCAGTTCAACCCGGAGGGGTACCCAAATTGGTGAGCAGTTCTTC,CSSTRRGTQIGEQFF,few,15,TRBV20-1,-,TRBJ2-1
TGTGCCAGCAGCCAGCGGGAGTGGCAAGAGACCCAGTACTTC,CASSQREWQETQYF,few,14,TRBV5-4,TRBD2,TRBJ2-5
TGTGCCAGCAGTTTGTGGGGGAGTGACTATGGCTACACCTTC,CASSLWGSDYGYTF,-,14,TRBV27,-,TRBJ1-2
TGCGCCAGCAGCCTGGCCGGGACGGGCTTTTCACCCCTCCACTTT,CASSLAGTGFSPLHF,-,15,TRBV4-3,-,TRBJ1-6
TGCAGTGCTAGAGATGCGAAGGGGGGAAATCAGCCCCAGCATTTT,CSARDAKGGNQPQHF,few,15,TRBV20-1,-,TRBJ1-5
TGTGCCAGCAGCTCCTCAGGGCCTGAAGCTTTCTTT,CASSSSGPEAFF,-,12,TRBV7-2,-,TRBJ1-1
TGTGCCAGCAGTGACCCCGTCGGTTTGTTTAGGGGCTACACCTTC,CASSDPVGLFRGYTF,-,15,TRBV6-4,-,TRBJ1-2
TGCAGTGCGAGAAGGGGGGCCGGCGAGCAGTACTTC,CSARRGAGEQYF,-,12,TRBV20-1,-,TRBJ2-7
TGTGCCAGCAGTGCTAGGGAACGCTCTGGAAACACCATATATTTT,CASSARERSGNTIYF,-,15,TRBV6-5,-,TRBJ1-3
TGTGCCAGCTCACCGATTCGTGGGCGAGCGAACACTGAAGCTTTCTTT,CASSPIRGRANTEAFF,-,16,TRBV18,-,TRBJ1-1
TGTGCCAGCAGTCTGGGGCTGGCCGAGCAGTACTTC,CASSLGLAEQYF,-,12,TRBV2,-,TRBJ2-7
TGCGCCAGCAGCCTTGCCTCTAATGAAAAACTGTTTTTT,CASSLASNEKLFF,few,13,TRBV5-1,-,TRBJ1-4
TGTGCCAGCAGGGTGGGGGCGACAGATACGCAGTATTTT,CASRVGATDTQYF,few,13,TRBV7-9,-,TRBJ2-3
TGCGCCAGCAGCCAAGTGCCCAGGACCTACGAGCAGTACTTC,CASSQVPRTYEQYF,-,14,TRBV4-1,-,TRBJ2-7
TGTGCCAGCAGCTTGGGGAGCGGAATGTGGGCTTACGAGCAGTACTTC,CASSLGSGMWAYEQYF,-,16,TRBV5-5,-,TRBJ2-7
TGCGCCAGCAGCCAAGATAACTATGGCTACACCTTC,CASSQDNYGYTF,-,12,TRBV4-3,-,TRBJ1-2
TGTGCCAGCAGCCCCACCCGGGCAGACCTCTATGGCTACACCTTC,CASSPTRADLYGYTF,few,15,TRBV7-6,-,TRBJ1-2
TGCAGTGCTAGTACGGAAGGCGCAAATGAGCAGTTCTTC,CSASTEGANEQFF,-,13,TRBV20-1,-,TRBJ2-1
TGTGCCAGCAGTTTTGGGACAGGGGGCTTCGGCCCCTACGAGCAGTACTTC,CASSFGTGGFGPYEQYF,many,17,TRBV12-3/TRBV12-4,TRBD1,TRBJ2-7
TGTGCCAGCAGTTACTTGCGGGAAGCTTTCTTT,CASSYLREAFF,many,11,TRBV6-2/TRBV6-3,-,TRBJ1-1
TGTGCCAGCAACCTAAGGGACGTCTCTGGGGCCAACGTCCTGACTTTC,CASNLRDVSGANVLTF,-,16,TRBV6-6,-,TRBJ2-6
TGCGCCAGCAGCTTGAGGTTACCTTTAGATGAGCAGTTCTTC,CASSLRLPLDEQFF,few,14,TRBV5-1,-,TRBJ2-1
TGTGCCAGCAGCCCGACAGGGGCTGGCTACACCTTC,CASSPTGAGYTF,-,12,TRBV12-3/TRBV12-4,TRBD1,TRBJ1-2
TGTGCCAGCAGCTTCGGGCTTAGCTCCTACGAGCAGTACTTC,CASSFGLSSYEQYF,few,14,TRBV5-5,-,TRBJ2-7
TGTGCTAGCAGCTTAGGGGGTCTTAACACCGGGGAGCTGTTTTTT,CASSLGGLNTGELFF,-,15,TRBV7-7,-,TRBJ2-2
TGTGCCAGCAGTGAGTACGGGAGAAATCAGCCCCAGCATTTT,CASSEYGRNQPQHF,-,14,TRBV25-1,-,TRBJ1-5
TGCAGTGCAAGACGCCCAGGTGGGGCGGACACTGAAGCTTTCTTT,CSARRPGGADTEAFF,-,15,TRBV20-1,-,TRBJ1-1
TGTGCCAGCAGCCTCGGGGGGCCGGCCGGGGAGCTGTTTTTT,CASSLGGPAGELFF,-,14,TRBV9,-,TRBJ2-2
TGCAGCGTTGAAGTGGTGAGGGTGAACACTGAAGCTTTCTTT,CSVEVVRVNTEAFF,-,14,TRBV29-1,-,TRBJ1-1
TGTGCCAGCGCCATCAGGGGGAACACTGAAGCTTTCTTT,CASAIRGNTEAFF,many,13,TRBV12-3/TRBV12-4,-,TRBJ1-1
TGTGCCAGCAGCACCCACCTTGGCGGGAGGAGCGACGAGCAGTACTTC,CASSTHLGGRSDEQYF,-,16,TRBV5-5,TRBD2,TRBJ2-7
TGTGCCAGCAGTTACATCCCGGGAAACACCATATATTTT,CASSYIPGNTIYF,few,13,TRBV6-5,-,TRBJ1-3
TGTGCCAGCAGCTTAGATGTGGGTATACGCGAGCAGTACTTC,CASSLDVGIREQYF,-,14,TRBV11-2,-,TRBJ2-7